This paragraph reports one T cell receptor beta chain. Its antigen is as yet unknown. The sample is drawn from a study of cytomegalovirus exposure and HLA in healthy donors. The PCR made use of 60 Vbeta and 13 Jbeta primers. Data came from immunoSEQ multiplex PCR; TCRdb stores just in-frame clones and leaves some out. The sample includes 110,000 to 150,000 clones, roughly 9.4% of them seen just once. It was healthy bone marrow donors who served as donors. V lost 1 base, J lost 1 base, and 3 bases stayed unmatched. This CDR3 is built from 15 residues. The germline CDR1 and CDR2 sequences are LGHNT and FRNRAP. General study points: A later analysis reported that several of the most significant clusters appeared to be linked to common viral pathogens, among them Epstein-Barr virus.

This sequence was found in a male donor in good health and CMV-seronegative. The rearrangement joins TRBV12-5 to TRBJ2-5; 7 bases map to TRBD1. The source material was PBMCs. DNA for the CDR3: TGTGCTAGTGGTTTGGCCGACAGGGCCCAAGAGACCCAGTACTTC. It translates to CASGLADRAQETQYF.